The following is a T cell receptor (beta chain) sequence with its context. Its antigen remains unidentified. Base-call qualities are not available, and no considerably larger clone is one nucleotide away. This record comes from a study of shared clonotypes between healthy human individuals (TCRdb year 2020). Regarding the complete study: The cohort included three men and a couple of women between 18 and 49 years of age. For each donor, CD4 naive and CD4 memory were each run on three plates, CD8 naive on two plates, and CD8 memory on one plate. To estimate repertoire size and how much clonotypes are shared between individuals, the study performed deep sequencing of blood TCR repertoires from about five healthy adults. To increase sequencing depth and limit assay-specific biases, TCR repertoire library preparation and sequencing were carried out by different laboratories using diverse techniques. Per donor, leukapheresis produced somewhere between about 0.9 and 10 billion PBMCs. The study at large found these results: Across four donors, roughly 5.1% of naive CD4, 3% to 3.5% of naive CD8, around 2.1% of memory CD4, and around 0.4% of memory CD8 clonotypes were shared. Pairwise subsampling indicated that sequencing depth was expected to affect the degree of clonotype sharing among donors. Sampling was restricted to blood, and TCR repertoires in tissues likely differ from the TCR repertoires found in blood. Rarefaction of sorted-subset datasets indicated incomplete sequencing despite the large sequencing depth. Clonotypes shared by all four sorted-subset donors showed higher generation probabilities than non-shared clonotypes. The small number of donors limited the genetic and exposure-history diversity represented. Naive subsets generally had larger estimated clonotype richness than memory subsets.

The donors were healthy, HIV-negative adults who had no recently reported acute infections or vaccinations. All donors were Caucasian adults living in Nashville, Tennessee, USA. Magnetic negative selection was used to enrich CD4+ T cells, after which naive cells were positively selected on CD45RA and the negative fraction became the memory subset. After blood collection by leukapheresis, PBMCs were isolated using Ficoll-Histopaque density gradient centrifugation and then cryopreserved in the vapor phase of liquid nitrogen. Analytical flow cytometry was used to check the purity and quantity of every magnetically sorted T cell population. Genomic DNA was isolated from each sorted fraction and quantified by UV absorbance on a Nanodrop 2000c. Using the deep immunoSEQ assay, multiplex PCR amplified TCR CDR3 regions from genomic DNA. Extracted genomic DNA from each cell subset was spread evenly across all wells of several immunoSEQ 96-well plates, with each plate serving as a replicate. For sorted subsets, each replicate PCR was loaded with around 220 ng genomic DNA, equivalent to approximately 27,000 T cell genomes. Purified libraries were quantified with a Qubit 3.0 fluorometer, sized on a Bioanalyzer 2100, and re-quantified with the KAPA Library Quantification kit. Each immunoSEQ 96-well plate was sequenced on its own single-read 150-cycle Illumina NextSeq 550 flow cell. Per the source publication's procedure: The immunoSEQ output contained only junctional sequences without quality scores, so filtering could not match that applied to full-length reads. Sequences were annotated with PyIR, a Python wrapper for IgBLAST v1.9, and V/J genes and CDR3 were assigned using IMGT germline references. Reads with weak V/J assignments (E-value above 1e-6), missing CDR3, stop codons, out-of-frame junctions, or ambiguous translated residues were removed. V3J clonotypes were defined as sequences sharing the same inferred V gene, J gene, and CDR3 amino acid sequence. To compute the percentage overlap between repertoires, the number of shared unique clonotypes was divided by the size of the smaller repertoire. RTK rarefaction, the Chao1 estimator, and Recon v2.1 estimates of unobserved clonotypes were used to assess repertoire richness. OLGA was used to compute generation probabilities for all TCRbeta clonotypes that the gDNA method yielded from a handful of donors. TCRdb mirrors the immuneACCESS table, restricted to in-frame sequences. Some clones are absent from its copies; in checked studies, under half trace to an unresolved V gene, and the reason for the others is unknown. V, J and clone size reflect that table, while D and trimming were determined from the DNA. The sample records about 1.5 million clones, around 97% of which are singletons. The ten largest account for approximately 1.2% of the sample.

The TCR sequence derives from a man aged 25 to 40 in good health. Sequenced: naive CD4+ T cells sorted from blood. The cell subset or site label corresponds to: CD45RA+ positively selected.

Read as DNA, the sequence is TGTGCCAGCAGCTTAGAACTAGCGGGGGCCTACGAGCAGTACTTC. Translated, it reads CASSLELAGAYEQYF. Rearrangement joined TRBV7-8 to TRBJ2-7, with 11 bases matching TRBD2. CDR1 SGHVS and CDR2 FQNEAQ are derived from the germline V gene. Including cysteine and phenylalanine, the CDR3 has 15 amino acids. Only the CDR3 region is kept as DNA, spanning 45 bases read in frame from base 1. Trimming removed 1 base from V and 2 bases from J; the gene matches leave 1 base unexplained.